Presented here are 19 T cell receptor beta chains from one specimen sequenced in a study of response to subunit inactivated influenza vaccine. TCRdb fed the RT-PCR reads into MiXCR, producing one record per CDR3 protein. The profile shows around 790,000 distinct CDR3 sequences, less than 25% of them singletons. Here the sequenced sample was PBMCs from blood, taken 4 to 6 days after vaccination. These receptors were collected from a man over 45 who received an inactivated influenza vaccine.

The table lists this clonotype with a few counts. The V and J genes are TRBV9 and TRBJ2-7, with TRBD2 as a possible D gene (6 bases). This CDR3 is 17 amino acids long. Germline V lookup: CDR1 SGDLS, CDR2 YYNGEE. Trimming took off 3 bases at V and 3 bases at J, with 22 bases between the two ends. The CDR3 spells CASSASPFREPSYEQYF. For the CDR3, the DNA is TGTGCCAGCAGCGCCTCCCCCTTCCGGGAGCCCAGCTACGAGCAGTACTTC.

This clonotype was detected only a few times. The genes are TRBV6-1 and TRBJ2-7, with a possible D match to TRBD2 (5 bases). The germline V gene has CDR1 MNHNS and CDR2 SASEGT. The CDR3 has 15 amino acids. The V gene lost 6 bases and the J gene lost 0 bases, with 15 bases spanning the gap. The CDR3 reads CASSRGRVSSYEQYF. For the CDR3, the DNA is TGTGCCAGCAGCCGGGGAAGGGTTAGCTCCTACGAGCAGTACTTC.

The chain combines TRBV7-2 with TRBJ2-7; D may be TRBD1 or TRBD2 (5 bases each). The CDR3 loop spans 15 amino acids. V shed 5 bases and J shed 1 base, with 15 bases lying between them. The germline CDR1 and CDR2 sequences are SGHTA and FQGNSA. The DNA for the CDR3 is TGTGCCAGCAGCGCAACACCGGGACCGTCCTACGAGCAGTACTTC. This translates into CASSATPGPSYEQYF. The whole variable domain, remainder taken from reference TRBV7-2 and TRBJ2-7, is GAGVSQSPSNKVTEKGKDVELRCDPISGHTALYWYRQSLGQGLEFLIYFQGNSAPDKSGLPSDRFSAERTGGSVSTLTIQRTQQEDSAVYLCASSATPGPSYEQYFGPGTRLTVT.

This clonotype occurred many times. The V call is TRBV20-1, the J call TRBJ2-1; 8 bases line up with TRBD2. The CDR3 spans 14 residues. Germline V CDR1 and CDR2: DFQATT, SNEGSKA (reference sequence). The ends lost 3 bases at V and 2 bases at J; junction bases unmatched: 3. The CDR3 DNA is TGCAGTGCTAGTACTAGCGGAGCCTACAATGAGCAGTTCTTC. Amino acid sequence: CSASTSGAYNEQFF.

The chain carries TRBV28 and TRBJ2-2; TRBD2 is a possible D gene (6 bases). V shed 4 bases and J shed 6 bases, with 15 bases lying between them. The CDR3 sequence is 15 residues long. Germline V gene data show CDR1 as MDHEN and CDR2 as SYDVKM. For the CDR3, the DNA is TGTGCCAGCAGTTATATTGGTGCGGGGTCCGGGGAGCTGTTTTTT. As protein: CASSYIGAGSGELFF.

This clonotype was seen only a few times. Written as DNA, the CDR3 is TGTGCCAGCAGTTGGACGGGGACAGGCGCTAAGCCCGCATCCTACGAGCAGTACTTC. Translation: CASSWTGTGAKPASYEQYF. This sequence joins TRBV6-5 and TRBJ2-7, with 8 bases aligning to TRBD1. The junction had 18 bases not matched to a gene; V was cut back by 4 bases and J by 1 base. CDR3 length equals 19 residues. Germline loops: CDR1 MNHEY, CDR2 SVGAGI.

This clonotype came up a few times. The rearrangement joins TRBV27 to TRBJ2-5; tentative D call: TRBD1 (5 bases). The CDR3 runs 16 residues. V lost 2 bases and J lost 0, with 13 bases in between. Per the germline V gene, CDR1 is MNHEY and CDR2 is SMNVEV (reference sequence). The CDR3 DNA reads as TGTGCCAGCAGTTTAACGTGGGGCGTAGACCAAGAGACCCAGTACTTC. This translates into CASSLTWGVDQETQYF.

V gene TRBV20-1 combines with J gene TRBJ2-7; D is undetermined. This CDR3 spans 13 amino acids. V gave up 1 base and J gave up 0 bases, with 7 bases separating them. CDR1 and CDR2 from the germline V gene are DFQATT and SNEGSKA (reference sequence). CDR3 region: CSARGLPSYEQYF. Here the CDR3 DNA reads TGCAGTGCTAGAGGACTCCCCTCCTACGAGCAGTACTTC.

This clonotype was counted only a few times. This chain uses TRBV5-1 with TRBJ2-1, with D possibly TRBD2 on 5 matching bases. Trimming left V 1 base short and J 7 bases short, with 12 bases between. The CDR3 totals 14 residues. Germline V lookup: CDR1 SGHRS, CDR2 YFSETQ. The CDR3 DNA is TGCGCCAGCAGCTTGACCGGGATGGCAAATGAGCAGTTCTTC. It codes for CASSLTGMANEQFF.

This chain joins TRBV6-2 or TRBV6-3 and TRBJ2-7; 10 nucleotides line up with TRBD2. V shed 2 bases and J 4 bases; nucleotides not matched to a gene: 5. The CDR3 runs 15 residues. Germline CDR1 is MNHEY and CDR2 is SVGEGT. CDR3 in amino acids: CASSYPGLARYEQYF. In DNA, the CDR3 is TGTGCCAGCAGTTACCCGGGACTAGCGAGGTACGAGCAGTACTTC.

CDR3 sequence: CASSYSYSRDGYYGYTF. CDR3 bases: TGTGCCAGCAGTTACTCGTATTCACGGGATGGATACTATGGCTACACCTTC. V and J are TRBV6-2 or TRBV6-3 and TRBJ1-2; D ambiguous. The V end lost 0 bases, the J end lost 3 bases, and 17 bases lay between the germline ends. This CDR3 contains 17 residues. The V gene's germline CDR1 is MNHEY and CDR2 SVGEGT.

The rearrangement uses TRBV5-1 and TRBJ1-1, with 8 bases identical to TRBD1. The CDR3 totals 16 residues. J gave up 4 bases and V 0 bases, and 8 bases lay outside the gene matches. In germline, CDR1 is SGHRS, CDR2 YFSETQ. CDR3 bases: TGCGCCAGCAGCTTGGAACCCCAGGGGGCGGGCACTGAAGCTTTCTTT. Translated, it gives CASSLEPQGAGTEAFF. The full variable domain, in which reference TRBV5-1 and TRBJ1-1 provide the parts outside the CDR3, is KAGVTQTPRYLIKTRGQQVTLSCSPISGHRSVSWYQQTPGQGLQFLFEYFSETQRNKGNFPGRFSGRQFSNSRSEMNVSTLELGDSALYLCASSLEPQGAGTEAFFGQGTRLTVV.

This clonotype was counted only a few times. V gene TRBV20-1 combines with J gene TRBJ2-1; D is perhaps TRBD2 (6 bases). Germline CDR1 and CDR2: DFQATT and SNEGSKA (reference sequence). V lost 5 bases, J lost 4 bases, and 24 bases lay in between. The CDR3 extends over 17 amino acids. The CDR3 DNA is TGCAGTGCTCAACCGGTTGGGCGGGAAGGCTCTTACAATGAGCAGTTCTTC. Its protein product is CSAQPVGREGSYNEQFF.

This clonotype was seen a few times. The V call is TRBV6-2 or TRBV6-3, the J call TRBJ2-7; D possibly uses TRBD1 or TRBD2 (5 bases each). The V gene's germline CDR1 is MNHEY and CDR2 SVGEGT. The ends were cut back, 0 bases at V and 3 bases at J, with 15 bases in the middle. CDR3 size: 16 residues. The CDR3 coding sequence is TGTGCCAGCAGTTACTCGAGATGGGACGGAGGCTACGAGCAGTACTTC. Translation gives CASSYSRWDGGYEQYF.

This clonotype showed up just a few times. The rearrangement links TRBV10-3 to TRBJ1-1; D uncertain. Germline lookup yields CDR1 ENHRY and CDR2 SYGVKD. V dropped 7 bases and J dropped 4 bases, with 13 bases sitting between them. This CDR3 spans 13 amino acids. The CDR3 loop is CAITRTWSTEAFF. DNA for the CDR3: TGTGCCATCACTCGTACCTGGTCCACTGAAGCTTTCTTT.

The chain has TRBV7-2 and TRBJ2-1; unclear D gene. Germline loops: CDR1 SGHTA, CDR2 FQGNSA. Trimming took 1 base from V and 7 from J, leaving 8 bases between them. The CDR3 is 13 amino acids. The DNA for the CDR3 is TGTGCCAGCAGCTTAGTTGCGAGAAATGAGCAGTTCTTC. Its translation is CASSLVARNEQFF.

V usage is TRBV5-1 and J usage is TRBJ1-5; 10 nucleotides line up with TRBD1. V gave up 3 bases and J gave up 6 bases; unmatched junction bases: 6. Germline assignment: CDR1 SGHRS and CDR2 YFSETQ. The CDR3 is 15 residues long. The CDR3 loop is CASSWGTGASQPQHF. CDR3 nucleotide sequence: TGCGCCAGCAGCTGGGGGACAGGGGCCTCTCAGCCCCAGCATTTT. The full variable domain, rest sourced from reference TRBV5-1 and TRBJ1-5, is KAGVTQTPRYLIKTRGQQVTLSCSPISGHRSVSWYQQTPGQGLQFLFEYFSETQRNKGNFPGRFSGRQFSNSRSEMNVSTLELGDSALYLCASSWGTGASQPQHFGDGTRLSIL.

This clonotype was seen at least ten times. The CDR3 sequence is CAIATSAGEQYF. The CDR3 bases are TGTGCCATAGCCACCTCAGCGGGGGAGCAGTACTTC. J is TRBJ2-7 and V is TRBV10-3, with 7 bases fitting TRBD2. This CDR3 region has 12 residues. Germline-derived CDR1 and CDR2 are ENHRY and SYGVKD. The trim removed 9 bases at V and 7 bases at J, leaving 9 bases unmatched.

This clonotype was found many times. The chain is built from TRBV19 and TRBJ1-1; D not certain. The CDR3 length is 12 residues. CDR1 and CDR2 from the germline V gene are LNHDA and SQIVND (reference sequence). Trimming took off 6 bases at V and 3 bases at J, with 8 bases between the two ends. In nucleotides, the CDR3 is TGTGCCAGTAGAATTGGTGACACTGAAGCTTTCTTT. As protein: CASRIGDTEAFF.